This T cell receptor (beta chain) was retrieved from a study of CD8 T cells in Susac syndrome (dated by TCRdb to the late 2010s). Some background on the complete study: The study used repertoire sequencing to test whether antigen drove CD8+ T cell activation and differentiation in Susac syndrome. The clonality of the CD8+ T cell repertoire was compared across 12 healthy donors, roughly 14 Susac syndrome patients and roughly 16 multiple sclerosis patients. What the authors observed across the whole study: The TCR sequencing and HLA analysis was acknowledged to have included a relatively small number of individuals.

CDR1 and CDR2 were assigned from the germline V gene as SGHVS and FQNEAQ. V is pared back by 1 base and J by 5 bases, with 16 bases lying between the germline termini. CDR3 length: 16 amino acids, cysteine to phenylalanine. The sequence is cut down to CDR3 DNA, 48 bases in frame from base 1. RNA was extracted using the RNeasy kit, and about 0.45 to 1 ug of the RNA was reverse transcribed with random hexamers. TCR beta CDR3 regions were amplified with the immunoSEQ multiplex PCR assay covering 54 Vbeta and 13 Jbeta segments. PCR amplification bias was corrected by using a synthetic template baseline for primer optimization and computational correction. Per the original workflow: Only productive sequences were kept, with reads annotated to V, D and J genes according to IMGT and analyzed in immunoSEQ Analyzer. To calculate clonality, Shannon entropy was normalized by log2 of the number of productive unique sequences and then subtracted from one. For each patient and control, public and private clones were evaluated among the 100 most prevalent clones. Clones were defined as Susac-specific if absent from the healthy and MS cohorts, from more than 900 published viral clones and from other ImmuneACCESS disease sequences. In-frame beta chains were kept once TCRdb had trimmed the public reads at Q25 with fastp and called clones with MiXCR. Entries are consolidated by CDR3 protein sequence, retaining the most common genes and DNA. What appears here as the V and J calls and clone size reflects TCRdb's work, not the paper's. This sample holds fewer than 80,000 distinct CDR3 sequences; 95% were observed only once. The top ten hold approximately 0.25% of the sample.

Peripheral blood CD8+ and CD4+ T cells from healthy donors, Susac syndrome patients and multiple sclerosis patients were profiled by high-throughput TCR beta sequencing. The healthy donors served as controls matched for age and sex. Bulk CD8+ and CD4+ T cells were purified magnetically by negative isolation, whereas CD8+ TEMRA cells were enriched by FACS. Blood was collected in EDTA tubes and processed within 24 hours, with PBMCs isolated through density gradient centrifugation. PBMCs intended for TCR sequencing were cryopreserved in liquid nitrogen and were subsequently thawed in a 37 degrees C water bath. Purity of sorted or isolated CD4+, CD8+ and CD8+ TEMRA cells was at least 90%. Concerning this clonotype itself: Its antigen is currently not known. No much larger clone exists at a distance of one base, and base qualities are not known.

This sequence uses TRBV7-8 and TRBJ2-3; tentative D gene TRBD1, with 5 bases matching. The sample taken for sequencing was CD8+ T cells from PBMCs. The receptor was derived from a human donor in good health. The CDR3 region reads CASSLGSGLRGDTQYF. The sequenced DNA is TGTGCCAGCAGCTTAGGTTCTGGGCTTAGGGGAGATACGCAGTATTTT.